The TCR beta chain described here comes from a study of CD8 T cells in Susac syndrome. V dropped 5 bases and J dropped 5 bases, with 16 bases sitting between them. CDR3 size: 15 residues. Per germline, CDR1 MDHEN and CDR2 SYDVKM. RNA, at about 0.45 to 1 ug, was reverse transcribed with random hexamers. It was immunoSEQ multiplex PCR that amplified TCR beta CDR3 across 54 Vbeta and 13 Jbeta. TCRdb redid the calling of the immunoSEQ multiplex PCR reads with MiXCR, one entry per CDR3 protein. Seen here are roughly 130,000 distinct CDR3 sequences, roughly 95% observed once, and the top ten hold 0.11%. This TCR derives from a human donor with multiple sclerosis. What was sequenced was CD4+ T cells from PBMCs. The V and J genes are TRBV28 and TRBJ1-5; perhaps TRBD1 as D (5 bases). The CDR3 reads CASSTSQGPDQPQHF. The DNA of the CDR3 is TGTGCCAGCAGTACCTCTCAGGGCCCCGATCAGCCCCAGCATTTT.